The 15 T cell receptor beta chains below all came from one sample that was sequenced in a study of T cell responses to AZD1222 COVID-19 vaccine. The assay was immunoSEQ multiplex PCR, and TCRdb's table has in-frame clones only and misses some. The data show approximately 200,000 clones, roughly 92% seen once. The sequencing used peripheral blood, collected 28 days after the second AZD1222 dose. These receptors were obtained from an adult who received the AZD1222 COVID-19 vaccine.

The CDR3: CASSLDRAPSSYNSPLHF. Written as DNA, the CDR3 is TGTGCCAGCAGCCTAGACAGGGCCCCGAGCTCCTATAATTCACCCCTCCACTTT. The chain has TRBV7-9 and TRBJ1-6; 7 nucleotides line up with TRBD1. In germline, CDR1 is SEHNR, CDR2 FQNEAQ (reference sequence). The CDR3 has 18 amino acids. The V segment lost 5 bases and the J segment 0 bases; nucleotides outside the gene matches: 10.

The V gene is TRBV29-1, the J gene TRBJ2-1; 8 nucleotides align to TRBD1. Trimming at V came to 5 bases and at J to 9 bases, leaving 6 bases not matched to a gene. The CDR3 consists of 12 residues. Germline-derived CDR1 and CDR2 are SQVTM and ANQGSEA. The CDR3 region is CSVRAGGGEQFF. CDR3 in DNA: TGCAGCGTTCGCGCAGGGGGCGGTGAGCAGTTCTTC.

The V call is TRBV30, the J call TRBJ2-7; TRBD2 matches 12 bases. Germline-derived CDR1 and CDR2 are GTSNPN and SVGIG (reference sequence). J was trimmed by 6 bases and V by 0 bases; bases with no gene match: 0. The CDR3 length is 13 residues. The chain's CDR3 is CAWSVGLAGEQYF. In nucleotides, the CDR3 is TGTGCCTGGAGTGTGGGACTAGCGGGCGAGCAGTACTTC.

The chain uses TRBV27 and TRBJ1-1, with no clear D. V lost 1 base, J lost 4 bases, and 16 bases lay in between. The germline V gene has CDR1 MNHEY and CDR2 SMNVEV (reference sequence). This CDR3 has 16 amino acids. The CDR3 reads CASSLFGGRWGTEAFF. The CDR3 DNA sequence: TGTGCCAGCAGTTTATTTGGAGGCAGGTGGGGCACTGAAGCTTTCTTT.

The rearrangement links TRBV9 to TRBJ1-1; no clear D gene. Germline CDR1 reads SGDLS; CDR2 reads YYNGEE. V dropped 6 bases and J dropped 2 bases, with 14 bases sitting between them. This CDR3 is 14 amino acids long. The CDR3 is CASTLGGRNTEAFF. The CDR3 coding sequence is TGTGCCAGCACCCTGGGAGGTCGTAACACTGAAGCTTTCTTT.

The V gene is TRBV7-9, the J gene TRBJ1-1; unclear D gene. V lost 1 base, J lost 4 bases, and 7 bases lay in between. CDR3 length: 13 residues. The germline V gene has CDR1 SEHNR and CDR2 FQNEAQ (reference sequence). The CDR3 loop is CASSLGPSTEAFF. The CDR3 nucleotides read TGTGCCAGCAGCTTAGGACCGAGCACTGAAGCTTTCTTT.

V gene TRBV29-1 combines with J gene TRBJ1-2; 9 bases are a match to TRBD1. The CDR3 covers 16 residues. The junction had 14 bases not matched to a gene; V was cut back by 5 bases and J by 4 bases. The germline CDR1 and CDR2 sequences are SQVTM and ANQGSEA. The CDR3 DNA is TGCAGCGTTTACGAGATTGACAGGGGGGCCTTCTATGGCTACACCTTC. This sequence encodes CSVYEIDRGAFYGYTF.

This chain links TRBV5-4 with TRBJ2-1, with D possibly TRBD2 on 6 matching bases. Trimming removed 1 base at V and 7 bases at J, with 12 bases between. The CDR3 has 14 amino acids. CDR1 is SGHNT and CDR2 is YYREEE in the germline V gene (reference sequence). This CDR3 reads CASSLPSEWNEQFF. The DNA of the CDR3 is TGTGCCAGCAGCTTGCCTAGCGAATGGAATGAGCAGTTCTTC.

This sequence joins TRBV7-2 and TRBJ2-2; D is unclear. Germline V lookup: CDR1 SGHTA, CDR2 FQGNSA. The CDR3 consists of 16 residues. Trimming pared 2 bases from V and 0 bases from J, leaving 10 bases between. The CDR3 loop reads CASSLNPPANTGELFF. The CDR3 region has the DNA TGTGCCAGCAGCTTAAACCCCCCGGCGAACACCGGGGAGCTGTTTTTT.

The CDR3 DNA is TGTGCCATCAGTCCCTCATGGGGCAATCAGCCCCAGCATTTT. Translated, it gives CAISPSWGNQPQHF. The genes are TRBV10-3 and TRBJ1-5, with D unclear. Per germline, CDR1 ENHRY and CDR2 SYGVKD. Trimming took off 5 bases at V and 2 bases at J, with 10 bases between the two ends. The CDR3 contains 14 residues.

The chain uses TRBV6-5 and TRBJ1-5; TRBD1 matches 8 bases. The CDR3 consists of 14 residues. Trimming at V came to 6 bases and at J to 7 bases, leaving 8 bases not matched to a gene. The germline gives CDR1 MNHEY, CDR2 SVGAGI. The DNA of the CDR3 is TGTGCCAGCAGCGGACAGGGCTTTGGACAGCCCCAGCATTTT. As protein: CASSGQGFGQPQHF.

The chain recombines TRBV19 with TRBJ2-1; D call uncertain. The CDR3 runs 18 residues. Germline V gene lookup returns CDR1 LNHDA and CDR2 SQIVND (reference sequence). Trimming removed 3 bases from V and 0 bases from J, with 18 bases in between. DNA of the CDR3: TGTGCCAGTAGTATGCGTTCAGGAGTACTCAGCTCCTACAATGAGCAGTTCTTC. It codes for CASSMRSGVLSSYNEQFF.

V and J are TRBV30 and TRBJ1-2, with D tentatively TRBD1 (5 bases). CDR3 length: 15 amino acids. V was cut by 0 bases and J by 4 bases, with 15 bases left in between. Germline V gene lookup returns CDR1 GTSNPN and CDR2 SVGIG (reference sequence). The CDR3 loop reads CAWSVPGPGGYGYTF. In nucleotides, the CDR3 is TGTGCCTGGAGTGTACCGGGGCCGGGGGGCTATGGCTACACCTTC.

The chain is built from TRBV12-5 and TRBJ2-1, with D maybe TRBD1 (5 bases). The CDR3 extends over 12 amino acids. Germline values: CDR1 LGHNT, CDR2 FRNRAP. Trimming took off 6 bases at V and 8 bases at J, with 11 bases between the two ends. The chain's CDR3 is CASGTTAYEQFF. CDR3 DNA: TGTGCTAGTGGCACGACAGCTTATGAGCAGTTCTTC.

The rearrangement uses TRBV19 and TRBJ1-2, with 8 bases aligning to TRBD1. V gave up 4 bases and J gave up 2 bases; unmatched junction bases: 6. CDR1 is LNHDA, CDR2 SQIVND, per germline (reference sequence). The CDR3 is 15 residues long. The CDR3 region is CASSTRQGPNYGYTF. The DNA for the CDR3 is TGTGCCAGTAGTACCAGACAGGGGCCAAACTATGGCTACACCTTC. The whole variable domain, filled in from reference TRBV19 and TRBJ1-2, reads DGGITQSPKYLFRKEGQNVTLSCEQNLNHDAMYWYRQDPGQGLRLIYYSQIVNDFQKGDIAEGYSVSREKKESFPLTVTSAQKNPTAFYLCASSTRQGPNYGYTFGSGTRLTVV.